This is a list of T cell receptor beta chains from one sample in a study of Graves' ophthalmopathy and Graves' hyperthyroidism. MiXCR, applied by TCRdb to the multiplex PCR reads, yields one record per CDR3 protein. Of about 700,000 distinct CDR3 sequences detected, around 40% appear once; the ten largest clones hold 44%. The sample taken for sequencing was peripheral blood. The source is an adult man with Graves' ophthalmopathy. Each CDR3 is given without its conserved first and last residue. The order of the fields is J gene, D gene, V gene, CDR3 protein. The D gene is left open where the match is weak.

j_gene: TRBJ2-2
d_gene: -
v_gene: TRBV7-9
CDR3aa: ASSLAEGTGELF

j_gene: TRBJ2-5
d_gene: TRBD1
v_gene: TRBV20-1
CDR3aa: SARGGQGSGTQY

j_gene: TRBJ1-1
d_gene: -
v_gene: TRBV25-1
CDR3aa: ASSDEAIYQNTEAF

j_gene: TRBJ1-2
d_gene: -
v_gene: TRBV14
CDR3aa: ASSQEWGGYGYT

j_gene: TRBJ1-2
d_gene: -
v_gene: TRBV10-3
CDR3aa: AISEFTGSIYGYT

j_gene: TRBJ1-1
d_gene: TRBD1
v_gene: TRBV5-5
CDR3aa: ASISSQGVNTEAF

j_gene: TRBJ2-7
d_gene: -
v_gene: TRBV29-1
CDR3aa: SVELAGTTNYEQY

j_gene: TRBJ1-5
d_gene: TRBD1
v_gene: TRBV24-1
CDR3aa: ASSFSGDGTGVQPQH

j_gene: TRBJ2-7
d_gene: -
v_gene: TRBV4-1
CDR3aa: ASRTEQTSYEQY

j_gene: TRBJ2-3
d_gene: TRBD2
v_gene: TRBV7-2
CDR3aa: ASSLLAVGDTQY

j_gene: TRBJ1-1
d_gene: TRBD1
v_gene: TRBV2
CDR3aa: ASTSQGMNTEAF

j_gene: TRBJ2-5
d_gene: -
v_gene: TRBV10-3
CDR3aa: ASSSVEGAQY

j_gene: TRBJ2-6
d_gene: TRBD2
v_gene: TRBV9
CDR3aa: ASRRGTSGANSGANVLT

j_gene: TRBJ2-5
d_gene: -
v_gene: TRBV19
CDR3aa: ASSIVGEETQY

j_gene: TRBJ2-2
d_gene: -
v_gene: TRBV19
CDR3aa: ASSPPSGAGATGELF

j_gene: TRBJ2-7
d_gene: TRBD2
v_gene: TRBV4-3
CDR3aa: ASSQPIRASGGTYEQY

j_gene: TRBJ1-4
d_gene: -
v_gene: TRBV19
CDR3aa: ASSIGEDTGKLF

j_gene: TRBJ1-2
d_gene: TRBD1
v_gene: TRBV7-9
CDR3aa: ASSSTGISFGYT

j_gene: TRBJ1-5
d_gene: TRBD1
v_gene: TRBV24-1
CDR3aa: ASSAGQRNQPQH

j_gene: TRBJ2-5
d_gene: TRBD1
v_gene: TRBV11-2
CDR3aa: ASSLGQGQWETQY

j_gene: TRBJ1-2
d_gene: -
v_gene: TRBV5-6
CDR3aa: ASSLRPGANYGYT

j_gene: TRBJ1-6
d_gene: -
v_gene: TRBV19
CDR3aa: AWIEGVSYNSPLH

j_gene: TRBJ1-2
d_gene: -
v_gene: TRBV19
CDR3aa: ASSIGVGSDYGYT

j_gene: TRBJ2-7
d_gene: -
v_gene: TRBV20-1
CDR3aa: SAPDSGTIAYEQY

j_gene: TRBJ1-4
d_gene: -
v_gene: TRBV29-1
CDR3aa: SAHQGSATNEKLF

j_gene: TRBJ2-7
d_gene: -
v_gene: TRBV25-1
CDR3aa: AWTRRQFYEQY

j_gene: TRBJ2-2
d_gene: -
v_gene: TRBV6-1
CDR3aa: ASSYDTLGELF

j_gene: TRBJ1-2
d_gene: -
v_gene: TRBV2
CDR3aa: ATSEAGLLYGYT